These 29 T cell receptor beta chains were all obtained from the same sample, sequenced in a study of blood T cell repertoires in COVID-19. TCRdb keeps only in-frame clones here, not all; method: immunoSEQ multiplex PCR. The sample gives over 200,000 clones, more than 75% of which show up once; about 6% is in the top ten. Sequencing was done on a sample of peripheral blood. These receptors came from a man at least 80 years old with acute or convalescent COVID-19.

The gene calls are TRBV30 and TRBJ1-1; D remains ambiguous. Trimming pared 3 bases from V and 2 bases from J, leaving 13 bases between. The CDR3 loop spans 14 amino acids. Germline V gene data show CDR1 as GTSNPN and CDR2 as SVGIG (reference sequence). The chain's CDR3 is CAWSHLPGNTEAFF. The DNA for the CDR3 is TGTGCCTGGAGCCATCTCCCGGGAAACACTGAAGCTTTCTTT.

The J gene is TRBJ1-2, the V gene TRBV29-1, with D unresolved. Trimming removed 4 bases at V and 4 bases at J, with 10 bases between. The CDR3 consists of 12 residues. The V gene's germline CDR1 is SQVTM and CDR2 ANQGSEA. Here the CDR3 reads CSVGEAVYGYTF. In DNA form, the CDR3 reads TGCAGCGTTGGAGAGGCAGTCTATGGCTACACCTTC. The full variable domain, rest sourced from reference TRBV29-1 and TRBJ1-2, is SAVISQKPSRDICQRGTSLTIQCQVDSQVTMMFWYRQQPGQSLTLIATANQGSEATYESGFVIDKFPISRPNLTFSTLTVSNMSPEDSSIYLCSVGEAVYGYTFGSGTRLTVV.

This sequence joins TRBV3-1 (or the pseudogene TRBV3-2) and TRBJ1-6; TRBD1 matches at 7 bases. Trimming at V came to 1 base and at J to 7 bases, leaving 4 bases not matched to a gene. Looked up from germline, CDR1 is LGHDT and CDR2 is YNNKEL (reference sequence). CDR3 size: 15 residues. The CDR3 is CASSQGDRKNSPLHF. In nucleotides, the CDR3 is TGTGCCAGCAGCCAAGGGGACAGAAAGAATTCACCCCTCCACTTT.

For this clone: Other DNA sequences in the same sample also yield this CDR3. The chain has TRBV28 and TRBJ2-3; 10 bases agree with TRBD2. With V trimmed by 4 bases and J by 2 bases, 6 bases remained unmatched. Per the germline V gene, CDR1 is MDHEN and CDR2 is SYDVKM. This CDR3 has 16 residues. The chain's CDR3 is CASSSRLAGVTDTQYF. As DNA, the CDR3 is TGTGCCAGCAGTTCCCGGCTAGCGGGAGTCACAGATACGCAGTATTTT. Drawing the rest from reference TRBV28 and TRBJ2-3, the complete variable domain is DVKVTQSSRYLVKRTGEKVFLECVQDMDHENMFWYRQDPGLGLRLIYFSYDVKMKEKGDIPEGYSVSREKKERFSLILESASTNQTSMYLCASSSRLAGVTDTQYFGPGTRLTVL.

The chain links TRBV5-4 to TRBJ1-2; 7 nucleotides match TRBD1. CDR3 length equals 16 residues. Germline loops: CDR1 SGHNT, CDR2 YYREEE (reference sequence). V lost 0 bases to trimming and J lost 4 bases; unmatched junction nucleotides: 9. CDR3: CASSLADGTEFYGYTF. The CDR3 bases are TGTGCCAGCAGCTTGGCCGATGGGACAGAATTCTATGGCTACACCTTC.

The chain couples TRBV2 to TRBJ1-5; D not certain. Per germline, CDR1 SNHLY and CDR2 FYNNEI. The V gene lost 2 bases and the J gene lost 1 base, with 9 bases spanning the gap. The CDR3 is 15 amino acids. The CDR3 spells CASSESDSSNQPQHF. Here the CDR3 DNA reads TGTGCCAGCAGTGAATCGGACTCCAGCAATCAGCCCCAGCATTTT.

The gene calls are TRBV28 and TRBJ2-3; D might be TRBD2 (7 bases). Germline V gene data show CDR1 as MDHEN and CDR2 as SYDVKM. Trimming left V 2 bases short and J 5 bases short, with 26 bases between. The length of the CDR3 is 19 residues. The CDR3 bases are TGTGCCAGCAGTTTAAGGGGGGCTGCGACTAGCAGTATACTAGATACGCAGTATTTT. The encoded protein is CASSLRGAATSSILDTQYF.

The rearrangement uses TRBV28 and TRBJ2-7, with unresolved D. The CDR3 consists of 11 residues. Trimming took 8 bases from V and 6 from J, leaving 11 bases between them. CDR1 is MDHEN and CDR2 is SYDVKM in the germline V gene. The CDR3 here is CASGRAGEQYV. In DNA, the CDR3 is TGTGCCAGCGGGCGAGCTGGCGAGCAGTACGTC.

This chain uses TRBV11-2 with TRBJ2-7, with 7 bases identical to TRBD2. The CDR3 sequence is 15 residues long. Germline V gene sequence: CDR1 SGHAT, CDR2 FQNNGV. Unmatched junction bases numbered 11, after V lost 5 bases and J lost 4 bases. Here the CDR3 DNA reads TGTGCCAGCAGCGAATGGGGACTATCTGTATACGAGCAGTACTTC. It encodes CASSEWGLSVYEQYF.

This clone was picked up one time. The chain carries TRBV7-3 and TRBJ2-1; 10 positions agree with TRBD2. The trim removed 2 bases at V and 2 bases at J, leaving 3 bases unmatched. The CDR3 extends over 16 amino acids. Looked up from germline, CDR1 is SGHTA and CDR2 is FQGTGA. CDR3 sequence (DNA): TGTGCCAGCAGCTTACAAGCGGGAGGGACCTACAATGAGCAGTTCTTC. It yields the protein CASSLQAGGTYNEQFF.

This chain uses TRBV21-1 with TRBJ2-5; the listed D gene, TRBD2, was not tested against the DNA. TRBV21-1 is classified as a pseudogene. The CDR3 length is 13 residues. As DNA, the CDR3 is TGTGCCAGCAGCAAAGGGTTGCGGGAGACCCAGTACTTC. It translates to CASSKGLRETQYF.

This clone turned up a few times. V usage is TRBV24-1 and J usage is TRBJ1-2; 8 positions agree with TRBD1. The ends lost 5 bases at V and 4 bases at J; junction bases unmatched: 8. The CDR3 has 15 residues. The germline CDR1 and CDR2 sequences are KGHDR and SFDVKD. CDR3 nucleotide sequence: TGTGCCACCAGTGGATCCGGGACAGGCGGCTATGGCTACACCTTC. Translating it yields CATSGSGTGGYGYTF.

The rearrangement links TRBV27 to TRBJ2-2, with 7 bases matching TRBD2. From germline, CDR1 is MNHEY and CDR2 SMNVEV (reference sequence). This CDR3 region has 14 residues. V shed 4 bases, J shed 5 bases, and the junction held 4 bases outside the gene matches. CDR3: CASSSGAGTGELFF. CDR3 sequence (DNA): TGTGCCAGCAGTTCGGGAGCGGGGACCGGGGAGCTGTTTTTT.

The rearrangement joins TRBV7-9 to TRBJ2-7; a possible D gene is TRBD1 (7 bases). Per the germline V gene, CDR1 is SEHNR and CDR2 is FQNEAQ (reference sequence). Trimming pared 4 bases from V and 2 bases from J, leaving 12 bases between. The CDR3 totals 14 residues. CDR3 protein: CASSSQGEAYEQYF. DNA for the CDR3: TGTGCCAGCAGCTCTCAGGGGGAGGCCTACGAGCAGTACTTC. Based on the CDR3 plus reference TRBV7-9 and TRBJ2-7, the full variable domain is DTGVSQNPRHKITKRGQNVTFRCDPISEHNRLYWYRQTLGQGPEFLTYFQNEAQLEKSRLLSDRFSAERPKGSFSTLEIQRTEQGDSAMYLCASSSQGEAYEQYFGPGTRLTVT.

V usage is TRBV19 and J usage is TRBJ2-2; TRBD1 agrees at 12 bases. Germline V gene lookup returns CDR1 LNHDA and CDR2 SQIVND (reference sequence). The trim removed 4 bases at V and 6 bases at J, leaving 6 bases unmatched. This CDR3 has 16 residues. For the CDR3, the DNA is TGTGCCAGTAGTACTGGGACAGGGGGCGCCCCCGGGGAGCTGTTTTTT. Protein: CASSTGTGGAPGELFF.

This sequence joins TRBV5-1 and TRBJ2-7, with 10 bases lining up with TRBD2. Germline CDR1 SGHRS, CDR2 YFSETQ. V was clipped by 6 bases and J by 1 base; unmatched bases: 1. The CDR3 contains 13 residues. Here the CDR3 DNA reads TGCGCCAGCACTAGCGGGAGTTCCTACGAGCAGTACTTC. As protein: CASTSGSSYEQYF.

This clone was picked up one time. This chain joins TRBV25-1 and TRBJ2-5; a weak D match, TRBD1 (5 bases). Germline V gives CDR1 MGHDK, CDR2 SYGVNS. Between the trimmed V and J ends, which lost 6 bases and 5 bases, there was a span of 19 bases. This CDR3 has 15 residues. CDR3 loop: CASRSRGFRAETQYF. The CDR3 bases are TGTGCCAGCAGGAGTAGGGGCTTCCGGGCGGAGACCCAGTACTTC.

The chain has TRBV19 and TRBJ2-1; 7 bases are shared with TRBD2. The CDR3 runs 14 residues. Germline assignment: CDR1 LNHDA and CDR2 SQIVND (reference sequence). Trimming took 7 bases from V and 3 from J; bases not matched to a gene: 6. The CDR3 protein is CASTRDYNYNEQFF. The CDR3 region has the DNA TGTGCCAGTACCCGGGACTATAACTACAATGAGCAGTTCTTC. Using reference TRBV19 and TRBJ2-1 for the parts outside the CDR3, the full variable domain is DGGITQSPKYLFRKEGQNVTLSCEQNLNHDAMYWYRQDPGQGLRLIYYSQIVNDFQKGDIAEGYSVSREKKESFPLTVTSAQKNPTAFYLCASTRDYNYNEQFFGPGTRLTVL.

This clone was detected a few times. This chain uses TRBV14 with TRBJ2-3; D uncertain. Germline assignment: CDR1 SGHDN and CDR2 FVKESK. Trimming removed 0 bases at V and 6 bases at J, with 10 bases between. CDR3 size: 14 residues. The CDR3, as DNA: TGTGCCAGCAGCCAAGAATCTTCTCGGGATACGCAGTATTTT. Its protein product is CASSQESSRDTQYF.

The chain is built from TRBV19 and TRBJ2-1; D not certain. Trimming left V 10 bases short and J 3 bases short, with 7 bases between. Per the germline V gene, CDR1 is LNHDA and CDR2 is SQIVND (reference sequence). CDR3 length: 11 residues. The CDR3 is CATLFYNEQFF. As DNA, the CDR3 is TGTGCCACTCTTTTCTACAATGAGCAGTTCTTC. The full variable domain, completed using reference TRBV19 and TRBJ2-1, is DGGITQSPKYLFRKEGQNVTLSCEQNLNHDAMYWYRQDPGQGLRLIYYSQIVNDFQKGDIAEGYSVSREKKESFPLTVTSAQKNPTAFYLCATLFYNEQFFGPGTRLTVL.

The genes are TRBV7-9 and TRBJ1-4, with 9 bases matching TRBD1. J was trimmed by 8 bases and V by 5 bases; bases with no gene match: 9. The CDR3 sequence is 15 residues long. Germline loops: CDR1 SEHNR, CDR2 FQNEAQ (reference sequence). CDR3 in amino acids: CASSPGQGIEEKLFF. CDR3 coding DNA: TGTGCCAGCAGCCCCGGACAGGGGATAGAGGAAAAACTGTTTTTT.

The chain is built from TRBV18 and TRBJ1-3; 7 bases align to TRBD1. J was trimmed by 2 bases and V by 6 bases; bases with no gene match: 10. This CDR3 has 16 residues. Per the germline V gene, CDR1 is KGHSH and CDR2 is LQKENI. The CDR3 sequence: CASSPLTTGTGNTIYF. CDR3 coding DNA: TGTGCCAGCTCCCCGTTAACGACAGGGACTGGAAACACCATATATTTT.

The chain uses TRBV11-2 and TRBJ2-2; D not resolved. CDR3 length: 14 amino acids. The germline V and J ends were trimmed by 3 bases and 1 base, with 6 bases remaining between them. CDR1 and CDR2 from the germline V gene are SGHAT and FQNNGV. The DNA for the CDR3 is TGTGCCAGCAGCTTTGGCGGGAACACCGGGGAGCTGTTTTTT. This translates into CASSFGGNTGELFF. Full variable domain (remainder filled in from reference TRBV11-2 and TRBJ2-2): EAGVAQSPRYKIIEKRQSVAFWCNPISGHATLYWYQQILGQGPKLLIQFQNNGVVDDSQLPKDRFSAERLKGVDSTLKIQPAKLEDSAVYLCASSFGGNTGELFFGEGSRLTVL.

This chain links TRBV24-1 with TRBJ2-5, with 8 bases identical to TRBD1. The V segment lost 9 bases and the J segment 3 bases; nucleotides outside the gene matches: 8. Per germline, CDR1 KGHDR and CDR2 SFDVKD. The CDR3 is 14 amino acids. The CDR3 DNA reads as TGTGCCACCTCTGGACAGGGCGGGGAAGAGACCCAGTACTTC. This gives the protein CATSGQGGEETQYF.

The V gene is TRBV7-2, the J gene TRBJ1-2, with D unresolved. The V and J ends lost 5 bases and 2 bases respectively, with 9 bases between them. Germline V gives CDR1 SGHTA, CDR2 FQGNSA. The CDR3 contains 13 residues. CDR3 sequence (DNA): TGTGCCAGCAGCCGAGACGGGAACTATGGCTACACCTTC. Amino acid sequence: CASSRDGNYGYTF. The full variable domain, in which reference TRBV7-2 and TRBJ1-2 provide the parts outside the CDR3, is GAGVSQSPSNKVTEKGKDVELRCDPISGHTALYWYRQSLGQGLEFLIYFQGNSAPDKSGLPSDRFSAERTGGSVSTLTIQRTQQEDSAVYLCASSRDGNYGYTFGSGTRLTVV.

This clone was found a few times. The rearrangement joins TRBV29-1 to TRBJ1-1; D gene uncertain. Germline values: CDR1 SQVTM, CDR2 ANQGSEA. The CDR3 runs 13 residues. The V and J ends lost 6 bases and 5 bases respectively, with 16 bases between them. CDR3 loop: CSVTRGGHTEAFF. CDR3 in DNA: TGCAGCGTCACCCGGGGAGGGCATACTGAAGCTTTCTTT.

The V and J genes are TRBV5-1 and TRBJ1-1, with 9 bases aligning to TRBD1. CDR1 SGHRS and CDR2 YFSETQ come from the germline V gene. This CDR3 has 13 residues. The junction had 3 bases not matched to a gene; V was cut back by 6 bases and J by 3 bases. The CDR3 bases are TGCGCCAGCACTGGACAGGGGTACACTGAAGCTTTCTTT. Translated: CASTGQGYTEAFF.

This CDR3 is CASSPGTSGHNEQFF. In nucleotides, the CDR3 is TGCGCCAGCAGCCCCGGGACTAGCGGCCACAATGAGCAGTTCTTC. The V call is TRBV4-3, the J call TRBJ2-1, with TRBD2 identical over 11 bases. Germline V gives CDR1 LGHNA, CDR2 YSLEER. The CDR3 is made up of 15 amino acids. Trimming removed 4 bases from V and 5 bases from J; junction bases left unmatched: 4.

The chain employs TRBV19 and TRBJ1-6; 7 bases line up with TRBD1. Trimming at V came to 3 bases and at J to 9 bases, leaving 8 bases not matched to a gene. From germline, CDR1 is LNHDA and CDR2 SQIVND (reference sequence). This CDR3 is built from 15 residues. The CDR3 here is CASSIRQGVGSPLHF. CDR3 coding DNA: TGTGCCAGTAGTATTCGACAGGGAGTGGGTTCACCCCTCCACTTT.